Sequencing of this TCR beta chain was carried out in a study of blood T cell repertoires in COVID-19. About the study: From the United States, Italy and Spain came samples of acute and convalescent COVID-19. PBMCs, B-cell-depleted T cells, or T cells provided the cDNA or gDNA that made up the material.

Original processing notes: Reference gene primer amplification yielded estimated nucleated cell counts. The protocol was immunoSEQ multiplex PCR, while the TCRdb copy is restricted to in-frame clones and leaves out a portion. V, J and clone size derive from that table, while D and trimming were established from the DNA sequence. The sample has fewer than 350,000 clones, 85% seen once. V gave up 7 bases and J gave up 5 bases, with 14 bases separating them. The V gene's germline CDR1 is MNHEY and CDR2 SMNVEV (reference sequence). The CDR3 runs to 13 residues. Only one count was recorded for this clone. Other DNA sequences from this sample encode an identical CDR3 as well. Recovered Cohort 3 donors showed two negative PCRs, clearance, or symptom resolution.

The chain combines TRBV27 with TRBJ2-5, with D perhaps matching TRBD2 (7 bases). Sequencing input: PBMCs or T cells enriched from blood (not recorded which). The receptor was derived from a woman aged 45-60 years who had recovered from COVID-19. CDR3 coding DNA: TGTGCCAGCACTTCCAGGGGAGGGGAGACCCAGTACTTC. Amino acids: CASTSRGGETQYF.